This T cell receptor (beta chain) was sequenced for a study of blood T cell repertoires in COVID-19. Using immunoSEQ multiplex PCR, the repertoire was profiled, and TCRdb retains in-frame clones only, with some absent. The profile covers 40,000 to 50,000 clones, with roughly 91% appearing a single time and approximately 4.8% taken by the ten largest. V lost 5 bases, J lost 7 bases, and 9 bases stayed unmatched. Germline V gene lookup returns CDR1 SGHVS and CDR2 FNYEAQ. The CDR3 runs to 16 residues. The TCR was taken from a human donor in a cohort sampled during active COVID-19. The rearrangement links TRBV7-6 to TRBJ2-1; 12 nucleotides match TRBD2. Input material: peripheral blood. CDR3 protein: CASSPRTSGIVNEQFF. DNA for the CDR3: TGTGCCAGCAGCCCCCGGACTAGCGGGATAGTAAATGAGCAGTTCTTC. The full variable domain, its missing parts supplied by reference TRBV7-6 and TRBJ2-1, is GAGVSQSPRYKVTKRGQDVALRCDPISGHVSLYWYRQALGQGPEFLTYFNYEAQQDKSGLPNDRFSAERPEGSISTLTIQRTEQRDSAMYRCASSPRTSGIVNEQFFGPGTRLTVL.